Described below is a single T cell receptor beta chain sequence and its context. Its antigen is as yet unknown. The entry originates in a study of beta chain features in type 1 diabetes. Study-level points and caveats: PCR might show a preference for shorter templates, equally across patients and controls. In every one of the four CD4+ subsets, TCRB CDR3s were moderately but significantly shorter in Type 1 diabetes patients.

This CDR3 region has 17 residues. Trimming pared 2 bases from V and 1 base from J, leaving 15 bases between. Germline CDR1 SGHTA, CDR2 FQGNSA. Reverse transcribing all isolated RNA meant expressed TCRB transcripts were sequenced. Using immunoSEQ multiplex PCR, the repertoire was profiled, and TCRdb retains in-frame clones only, with some absent. Among under 350,000 clones listed, approximately 8% were seen once. It was one heparinised blood draw, averaging about 0.12 L, that each donor gave. The clonotype was recovered from a woman under 30 in good health. The rearrangement uses TRBV7-2 and TRBJ1-5; D is undetermined. Input material: central memory CD4+ T cells from blood. This CDR3 reads CASSLKPQPQSNQPQHF. Written as DNA, the CDR3 is TGTGCCAGCAGCTTAAAGCCCCAACCCCAGAGCAATCAGCCCCAGCATTTT.